Each of the 19 T cell receptor beta chains below was sequenced from the same sample in a study of blood T cell repertoires in COVID-19. Some clones are missing from TCRdb's copy, which holds only in-frame ones; the method was immunoSEQ multiplex PCR. The top ten hold around 20% of the sample, which has some 56,000 clones, roughly 70% seen once. Sequencing input: peripheral blood. These receptors came from a woman aged 45-60 years with active or convalescent COVID-19.

CDR3 amino acids: CASSQTNPLTLRNYGYTF. CDR3 nucleotides: TGTGCCAGCAGCCAAACGAACCCTTTGACTCTCCGTAACTATGGCTACACCTTC. The chain employs TRBV7-9 and TRBJ1-2, with D hard to call. The CDR3 has 18 residues. The V end lost 5 bases, the J end lost 1 base, and 23 bases lay between the germline ends. Per the germline V gene, CDR1 is SEHNR and CDR2 is FQNEAQ (reference sequence).

The chain combines TRBV28 with TRBJ1-2; a possible D gene is TRBD1 (6 bases). Germline V gene lookup returns CDR1 MDHEN and CDR2 SYDVKM. The ends were cut back, 0 bases at V and 4 bases at J, with 12 bases in the middle. The CDR3 contains 15 residues. CDR3 sequence reads: CASSLWTGGSYGYTF. The CDR3 nucleotides are TGTGCCAGCAGTTTATGGACGGGGGGCAGCTATGGCTACACCTTC.

In this sample, this clone turned up a few times. J is TRBJ1-2 and V is TRBV19; 7 bases align to TRBD1. Looked up from germline, CDR1 is LNHDA and CDR2 is SQIVND (reference sequence). The CDR3 totals 14 residues. V lost 3 bases and J lost 4; bases outside the gene matches: 5. DNA for the CDR3: TGTGCCAGTAGTATCACAGGGGCTTTCTATGGCTACACCTTC. Translated, it gives CASSITGAFYGYTF.

This clone was detected a few times. An end of the junction does not agree with germline; a read error may underlie this. V and J are TRBV19 and TRBJ2-2, with TRBD2 as a possible D gene (6 bases). This CDR3 has 15 amino acids. From germline, CDR1 is LNHDA and CDR2 SQIVND (reference sequence). The CDR3 sequence is CASSIESGWAGELFF. CDR3 DNA: TGTGCCAGTAGCATAGAAAGCGGGTGGGCCGGGGAGCTGTTTTTT.

In this sample, this clone turned up a few times. The rearrangement links TRBV27 to TRBJ2-7; 12 positions agree with TRBD2. This CDR3 is 16 amino acids long. From germline, CDR1 is MNHEY and CDR2 SMNVEV (reference sequence). J was trimmed by 2 bases and V by 3 bases; bases with no gene match: 5. The CDR3 spells CASSFLAGGPAYEQYF. CDR3 nucleotides: TGTGCCAGCAGTTTCCTAGCGGGAGGGCCCGCCTACGAGCAGTACTTC.

The chain employs TRBV29-1 and TRBJ2-7; D is possibly TRBD2 (5 bases). The CDR3 extends over 11 amino acids. The V gene lost 4 bases and the J gene lost 6 bases, with 10 bases spanning the gap. From germline, CDR1 is SQVTM and CDR2 ANQGSEA. CDR3 sequence: CSVGSGTEQYF. The DNA for the CDR3 is TGCAGCGTTGGCTCGGGAACCGAGCAGTACTTC.

The rearrangement links TRBV12-1 to TRBJ2-3; the D call in the table, TRBD2, was not verified against the DNA. TRBV12-1 is tagged as a pseudogene. The CDR3 is 18 residues long. For the CDR3, the DNA is TGTGCCAGCAGAAGAGACGGGACTAGCGGTTTTCGCACAGATACGCAGTATTTT. It codes for CASRRDGTSGFRTDTQYF.

V usage is TRBV5-1 and J usage is TRBJ1-1; 7 bases are shared with TRBD1. The J segment lost 2 bases and the V segment lost 6 bases, leaving 7 bases of the junction unmatched. This CDR3 spans 14 amino acids. Germline V gene lookup returns CDR1 SGHRS and CDR2 YFSETQ. CDR3 region: CASKQGPPNTEAFF. Written as DNA, the CDR3 is TGCGCCAGCAAACAGGGGCCTCCCAACACTGAAGCTTTCTTT.

V usage is TRBV15 and J usage is TRBJ2-5; D uncertain. The CDR3 runs 12 residues. V lost 1 base, J lost 4 bases, and 4 bases lay in between. The V gene's germline CDR1 is LNHNV and CDR2 YYDKDF (reference sequence). The CDR3 sequence is CATSRVRETQYF. The CDR3 DNA sequence: TGTGCCACCAGCAGAGTGCGAGAGACCCAGTACTTC.

The V gene is TRBV11-1, the J gene TRBJ2-3, with D possibly being TRBD2 (6 bases). The CDR3 is 15 amino acids. The V and J ends lost 2 bases and 5 bases respectively, with 14 bases between them. The V gene's germline CDR1 is SGHAT and CDR2 FQDESV (reference sequence). As DNA, the CDR3 is TGTGCCAGCAGCTTATTAGCGGTGGGGGGAGATACGCAGTATTTT. This codes for CASSLLAVGGDTQYF. Together with reference TRBV11-1 and TRBJ2-3, the CDR3 gives the full variable domain: EAEVAQSPRYKITEKSQAVAFWCDPISGHATLYWYRQILGQGPELLVQFQDESVVDDSQLPKDRFSAERLKGVDSTLKIQPAELGDSAMYLCASSLLAVGGDTQYFGPGTRLTVL.

The chain is built from TRBV28 and TRBJ2-1, with D unclear. Germline loops: CDR1 MDHEN, CDR2 SYDVKM. This CDR3 contains 16 residues. Between the trimmed V and J ends, which lost 6 bases and 7 bases, there was a span of 22 bases. The CDR3 coding sequence is TGTGCCAGCAGCCCCGCCTCTCCTAGGTCCACAAATGAGCAGTTCTTC. Residues: CASSPASPRSTNEQFF. The full variable domain, in which reference TRBV28 and TRBJ2-1 provide the parts outside the CDR3, is DVKVTQSSRYLVKRTGEKVFLECVQDMDHENMFWYRQDPGLGLRLIYFSYDVKMKEKGDIPEGYSVSREKKERFSLILESASTNQTSMYLCASSPASPRSTNEQFFGPGTRLTVL.

This sequence joins TRBV27 and TRBJ2-7; weak D call: TRBD2 (6 bases). V dropped 8 bases and J dropped 2 bases, with 25 bases sitting between them. CDR1 and CDR2 (germline): MNHEY, SMNVEV (reference sequence). The CDR3 has 17 amino acids. The DNA for the CDR3 is TGTGCCAGCCACCCCAACAGTTACCGGGAGCCGGCCTACGAGCAGTACTTC. Translation gives CASHPNSYREPAYEQYF.

The V and J genes are TRBV5-4 and TRBJ2-5; D ambiguous. The ends were cut back, 0 bases at V and 6 bases at J, with 6 bases in the middle. Germline loops: CDR1 SGHNT, CDR2 YYREEE (reference sequence). The CDR3 is 12 amino acids. The CDR3 spells CASSLGVQTQYF. The DNA of the CDR3 is TGTGCCAGCAGCTTGGGAGTTCAGACCCAGTACTTC.

A few counts support this clone. This rearrangement joins TRBV19 to TRBJ1-1, with 8 bases aligning to TRBD1. The CDR3 has 13 amino acids. Trimming removed 7 bases from V and 12 bases from J; junction bases left unmatched: 13. Germline CDR1 and CDR2: LNHDA and SQIVND (reference sequence). CDR3 in amino acids: CASTITRQGITFF. The CDR3 bases are TGTGCCAGTACCATTACCAGACAGGGGATTACTTTCTTT. The variable domain in full, completed from reference TRBV19 and TRBJ1-1, reads DGGITQSPKYLFRKEGQNVTLSCEQNLNHDAMYWYRQDPGQGLRLIYYSQIVNDFQKGDIAEGYSVSREKKESFPLTVTSAQKNPTAFYLCASTITRQGITFFGQGTRLTVV.

The chain carries TRBV7-9 and TRBJ1-1; D is possibly TRBD1 (5 bases). Germline CDR1 is SEHNR and CDR2 is FQNEAQ (reference sequence). The V gene lost 2 bases and the J gene lost 3 bases, with 13 bases spanning the gap. This CDR3 has 15 residues. The CDR3 protein is CASSLQGVGDTEAFF. The DNA of the CDR3 is TGTGCCAGCAGCTTACAGGGCGTTGGGGACACTGAAGCTTTCTTT.

The V and J genes are TRBV18 and TRBJ2-7, with D perhaps matching TRBD1 (6 bases). The CDR3 covers 14 residues. Germline V gene lookup returns CDR1 KGHSH and CDR2 LQKENI. Trimming cost V 4 bases and J 4 bases, with 14 bases left between them. In DNA, the CDR3 is TGTGCCAGCTCACGGGGGCAGCGAACATACGAGCAGTACTTC. It codes for CASSRGQRTYEQYF. The whole variable domain, filled in from reference TRBV18 and TRBJ2-7, reads NAGVMQNPRHLVRRRGQEARLRCSPMKGHSHVYWYRQLPEEGLKFMVYLQKENIIDESGMPKERFSAEFPKEGPSILRIQQVVRGDSAAYFCASSRGQRTYEQYFGPGTRLTVT.

CDR3 sequence: CASSGFRGQPGGELFF. The CDR3 nucleotides read TGTGCCAGCAGCGGTTTTCGGGGACAGCCGGGGGGGGAGCTGTTTTTT. This chain connects TRBV7-2 to TRBJ2-2; 7 bases are shared with TRBD1. V was pared by 5 bases and J by 8 bases, with 14 bases of the junction left unmatched. The CDR3 spans 16 residues. Germline CDR1 and CDR2: SGHTA and FQGNSA. The complete variable domain, with remaining parts taken from reference TRBV7-2 and TRBJ2-2, reads GAGVSQSPSNKVTEKGKDVELRCDPISGHTALYWYRQSLGQGLEFLIYFQGNSAPDKSGLPSDRFSAERTGGSVSTLTIQRTQQEDSAVYLCASSGFRGQPGGELFFGEGSRLTVL.

The gene calls are TRBV5-1 and TRBJ2-1; 7 bases map to TRBD1. Germline CDR1 and CDR2: SGHRS and YFSETQ. The CDR3 loop spans 15 amino acids. Trimming cost V 0 bases and J 6 bases; bases outside gene matches: 6. The CDR3 loop reads CASSLAGWTGNEQFF. In DNA form, the CDR3 reads TGCGCCAGCAGCTTGGCCGGGTGGACAGGCAATGAGCAGTTCTTC. The whole variable domain, remainder taken from reference TRBV5-1 and TRBJ2-1, is KAGVTQTPRYLIKTRGQQVTLSCSPISGHRSVSWYQQTPGQGLQFLFEYFSETQRNKGNFPGRFSGRQFSNSRSEMNVSTLELGDSALYLCASSLAGWTGNEQFFGPGTRLTVL.

This chain connects TRBV29-1 to TRBJ1-3; maybe TRBD1 (6 bases). The CDR3 totals 14 residues. V lost 0 bases and J lost 2, with 8 bases in between. The germline V gene has CDR1 SQVTM and CDR2 ANQGSEA. The CDR3 region is CSVEDYRAGNTIYF. Here the CDR3 DNA reads TGCAGCGTTGAAGATTACAGGGCTGGAAACACCATATATTTT.